These 2 T cell receptor beta chains were sequenced from one sample in a study of cytomegalovirus exposure and HLA in healthy donors. Vbeta (60) and Jbeta (13) primers were used in the PCR. Data came from immunoSEQ multiplex PCR; TCRdb stores just in-frame clones and leaves some out. The table lists 60,000 to 70,000 clones, about 70% of them singletons. Sequenced input: PBMCs. Receptors were obtained from a woman aged 25 to 39 in good health and CMV-seronegative.

This clone has just a few counts. This CDR3 reads CASSFSGQLYEQYF. The DNA for the CDR3 is TGTGCCAGCAGCTTTTCGGGACAGCTTTACGAGCAGTACTTC. The chain uses TRBV7-2 and TRBJ2-7, with 7 bases lining up with TRBD1. V was pared by 3 bases and J by 4 bases, with 6 bases of the junction left unmatched. The CDR3 is made up of 14 amino acids. Germline V CDR1 and CDR2: SGHTA, FQGNSA.

The chain uses TRBV19 and TRBJ1-1; D is uncertain. CDR3 length: 14 amino acids. CDR1 is LNHDA, CDR2 SQIVND, per germline (reference sequence). The V end was cut by 1 base, the J end by 6 bases, with 12 bases between. The CDR3 nucleotides are TGTGCCAGTAGTATAGTTGCTCACTCCCCTGAAGCTTTCTTT. It codes for CASSIVAHSPEAFF.